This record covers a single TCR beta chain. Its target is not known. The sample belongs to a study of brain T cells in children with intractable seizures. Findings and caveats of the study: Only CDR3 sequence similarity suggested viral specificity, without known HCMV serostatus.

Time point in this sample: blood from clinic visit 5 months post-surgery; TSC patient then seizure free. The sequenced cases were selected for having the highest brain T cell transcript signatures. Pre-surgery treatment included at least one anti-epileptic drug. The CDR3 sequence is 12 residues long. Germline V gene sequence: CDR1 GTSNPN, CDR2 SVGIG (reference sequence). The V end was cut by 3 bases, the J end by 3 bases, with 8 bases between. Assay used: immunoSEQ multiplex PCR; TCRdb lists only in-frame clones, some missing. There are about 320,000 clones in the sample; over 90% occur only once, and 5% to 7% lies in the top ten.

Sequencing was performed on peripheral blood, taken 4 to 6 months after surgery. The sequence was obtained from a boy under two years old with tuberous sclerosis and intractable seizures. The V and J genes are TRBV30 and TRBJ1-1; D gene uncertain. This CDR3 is CAWSGRYTEAFF. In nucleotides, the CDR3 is TGTGCCTGGAGCGGGCGGTACACTGAAGCTTTCTTT.